Given below is one T cell receptor (beta chain) in context. This clonotype occurred many times. Its target antigen remains unknown. Nothing much larger sits one base from this clone, and base qualities are not available. The sample originates from a study of response to subunit inactivated influenza vaccine (dated by TCRdb to the late 2010s). Notes on the research overall: Deep quantitative profiling of the T cell receptor repertoire was used in the study to follow responses to a trivalent subunit inactivated influenza vaccine. The investigation overall reported the following: The authors proposed that each seasonal influenza vaccination may bring in only a limited number of new T cells.

Its CDR3 holds 17 amino acids, cysteine through phenylalanine. Only the CDR3 part of the read is kept: 51 bases, read in frame from the first base. Via the germline V gene, CDR1 is KGHDR and CDR2 SFDVKD. V is pared back by 4 bases and J by 1 base, with 15 bases lying between the germline termini. Libraries came from RT-PCR. The instrument was an Illumina HiSeq 2500. The public sequencing data were trimmed at Q25 with fastp and processed into clonotypes with MiXCR by TCRdb, which kept only in-frame beta chains. Rows are combined by CDR3 protein, so each entry shows the most common genes and DNA. The table for this sample lists approximately 170,000 distinct CDR3 sequences; 14% of them were counted only once. The ten biggest clones cover approximately 24% of the sample.

The TCR originated in a man aged 50-59 years who received an inactivated influenza vaccine. Donor details come from another sample of the same person, matched by shared clones. The source material was CD8+ T cells sorted from PBMCs, sampled roughly 5 days after vaccination. The V and J segments used are TRBV24-1 and TRBJ2-2; the D gene remains uncertain. The sequence in DNA is TGTGCCACCAGTGACTTCCAGGTTAGCAAGAACACCGGGGAGCTGTTTTTT. Protein translation: CATSDFQVSKNTGELFF.